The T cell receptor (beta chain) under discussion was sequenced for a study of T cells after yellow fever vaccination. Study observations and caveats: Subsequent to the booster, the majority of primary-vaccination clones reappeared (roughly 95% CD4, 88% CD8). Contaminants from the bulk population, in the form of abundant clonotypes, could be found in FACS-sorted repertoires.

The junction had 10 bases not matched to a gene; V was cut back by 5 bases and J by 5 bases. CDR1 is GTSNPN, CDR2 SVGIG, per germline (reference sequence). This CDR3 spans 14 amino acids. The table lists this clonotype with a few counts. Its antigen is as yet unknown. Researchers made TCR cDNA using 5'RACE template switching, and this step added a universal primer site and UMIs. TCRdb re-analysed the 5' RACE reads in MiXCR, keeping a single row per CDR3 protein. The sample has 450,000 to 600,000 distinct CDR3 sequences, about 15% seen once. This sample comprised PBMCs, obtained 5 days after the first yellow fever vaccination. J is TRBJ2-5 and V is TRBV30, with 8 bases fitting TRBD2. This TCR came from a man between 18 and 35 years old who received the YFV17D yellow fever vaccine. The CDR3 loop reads CAWDFGTSQETQYF. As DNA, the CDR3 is TGTGCCTGGGACTTCGGGACTAGTCAGGAGACCCAGTACTTC.